The present TCR beta chain was sequenced within a study of shared clonotypes between healthy human individuals. Looked up from germline, CDR1 is MNHEY and CDR2 is SVGAGI. Trimming left V 8 bases short and J 1 base short, with 11 bases between. The CDR3 runs 13 residues. Method: immunoSEQ multiplex PCR; TCRdb's copy keeps in-frame clones and lacks some. The sample includes a few hundred thousand clones, roughly 85% of them seen just once. All participating donors were Caucasian adults from Nashville, Tennessee. The sample taken for sequencing was PBMCs. The chain recombines TRBV6-5 with TRBJ1-1; unclear D gene. The TCR originated in a woman in her forties in good health. Some clones in this sample may be carry-over from other donors' samples. CDR3 sequence reads: CASGTPSNTEAFF. The CDR3 DNA reads as TGTGCCAGCGGAACACCCTCGAACACTGAAGCTTTCTTT.